This record looks at one T cell receptor beta chain sequence and its context. Its antigen is as yet unknown. The sample is drawn from a study of T-cell memory formation after mild COVID-19. Study summary: The two donors had largely donor-specific TCR clusters. Study results and limitations: Clones shrinking between day 15 and 85 showed a balanced CD4/CD8 split, and those that grew later tilted toward CD4+. Clones that contracted clustered mainly in CM and EM if CD4+ and in EMRA if CD8+. The authors did not confirm SARS-CoV-2 specificity of second-wave clones peaking day 37.

CDR3 length equals 12 residues. With 4 bases removed from V and 5 bases from J, the gap between germline ends came to 8 bases. The germline V gene has CDR1 SEHNR and CDR2 FQNEAQ (reference sequence). TCRdb reprocessed the 5' RACE reads via MiXCR and lists one record per CDR3 protein. Among around 200,000 distinct CDR3 sequences listed, around 8.8% were seen once. The sequencing input was PBMCs or a T cell subset sorted from them (not recorded which). The chain is built from TRBV7-9 and TRBJ1-2; no firm D call. This receptor was obtained from a man between 18 and 35 years old who had mild COVID-19 (a few samples of this study predate the infection). Cell type and time point are not known. This CDR3 reads CASSSEIYGYTF. CDR3 coding DNA: TGTGCCAGCAGCTCAGAGATATATGGCTACACCTTC.